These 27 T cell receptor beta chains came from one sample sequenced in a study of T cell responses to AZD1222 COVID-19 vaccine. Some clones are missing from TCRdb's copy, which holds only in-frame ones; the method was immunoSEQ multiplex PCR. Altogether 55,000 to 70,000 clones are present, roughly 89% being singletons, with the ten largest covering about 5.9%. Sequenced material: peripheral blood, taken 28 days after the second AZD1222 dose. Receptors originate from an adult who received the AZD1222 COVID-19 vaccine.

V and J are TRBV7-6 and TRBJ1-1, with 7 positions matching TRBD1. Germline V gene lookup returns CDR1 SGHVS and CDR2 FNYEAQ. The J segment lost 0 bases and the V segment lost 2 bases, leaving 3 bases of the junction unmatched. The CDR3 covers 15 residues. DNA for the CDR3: TGTGCCAGCAGCTTATCTGGGACAGTGAACACTGAAGCTTTCTTT. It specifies CASSLSGTVNTEAFF.

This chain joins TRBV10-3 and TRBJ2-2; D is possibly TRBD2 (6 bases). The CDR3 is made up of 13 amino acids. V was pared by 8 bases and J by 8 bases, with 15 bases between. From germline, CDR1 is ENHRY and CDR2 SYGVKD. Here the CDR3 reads CAIRTGEIGELFF. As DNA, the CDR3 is TGTGCCATCCGTACGGGAGAAATTGGGGAGCTGTTTTTT.

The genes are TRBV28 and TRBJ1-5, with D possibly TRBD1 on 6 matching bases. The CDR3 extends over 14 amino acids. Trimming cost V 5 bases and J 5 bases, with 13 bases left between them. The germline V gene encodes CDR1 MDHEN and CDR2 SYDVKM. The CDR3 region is CASSDGGGYQPQHF. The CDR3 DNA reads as TGTGCCAGCAGTGACGGAGGGGGGTATCAGCCCCAGCATTTT.

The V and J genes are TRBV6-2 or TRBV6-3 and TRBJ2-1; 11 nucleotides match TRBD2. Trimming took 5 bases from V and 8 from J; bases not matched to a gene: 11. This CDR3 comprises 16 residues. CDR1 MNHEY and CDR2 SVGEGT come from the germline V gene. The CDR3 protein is CASSRPELAGVDEQFF. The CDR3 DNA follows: TGTGCCAGCAGTCGCCCGGAACTAGCGGGAGTGGATGAGCAGTTCTTC.

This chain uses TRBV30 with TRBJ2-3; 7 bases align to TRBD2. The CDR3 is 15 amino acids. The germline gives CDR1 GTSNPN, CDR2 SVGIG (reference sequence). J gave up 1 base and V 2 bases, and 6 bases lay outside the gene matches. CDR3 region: CAWSPLATRTDTQYF. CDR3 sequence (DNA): TGTGCCTGGAGTCCACTAGCGACCCGCACAGATACGCAGTATTTT.

CDR3 sequence (DNA): TGTGCCAGCAGTTTAGCGAACACCGGGGAGCTGTTTTTT. It translates to CASSLANTGELFF. The chain joins TRBV27 to TRBJ2-2; D remains unclear. Trimming removed 2 bases at V and 0 bases at J, with 1 base between. The CDR3 length is 13 residues. Germline CDR1 and CDR2: MNHEY and SMNVEV (reference sequence).

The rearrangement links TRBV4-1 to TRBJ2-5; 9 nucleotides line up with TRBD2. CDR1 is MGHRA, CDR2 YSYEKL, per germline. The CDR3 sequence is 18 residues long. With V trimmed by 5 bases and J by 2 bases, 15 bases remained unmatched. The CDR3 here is CASSFLGSSGRGQETQYF. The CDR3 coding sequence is TGCGCCAGCAGCTTCCTAGGGAGTAGCGGGAGAGGGCAAGAGACCCAGTACTTC.

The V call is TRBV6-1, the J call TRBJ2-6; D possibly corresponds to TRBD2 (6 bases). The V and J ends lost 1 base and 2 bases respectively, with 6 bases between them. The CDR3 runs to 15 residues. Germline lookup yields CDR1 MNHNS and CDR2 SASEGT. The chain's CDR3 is CASSEGGAGANVLTF. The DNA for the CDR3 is TGTGCCAGCAGTGAAGGGGGGGCTGGGGCCAACGTCCTGACTTTC.

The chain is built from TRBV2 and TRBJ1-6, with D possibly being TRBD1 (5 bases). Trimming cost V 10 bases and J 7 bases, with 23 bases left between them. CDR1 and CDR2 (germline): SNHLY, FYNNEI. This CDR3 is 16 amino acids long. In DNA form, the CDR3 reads TGTGCCACCCACCCGACCGGGACGGTGAACAATTCACCCCTCCACTTT. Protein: CATHPTGTVNNSPLHF.

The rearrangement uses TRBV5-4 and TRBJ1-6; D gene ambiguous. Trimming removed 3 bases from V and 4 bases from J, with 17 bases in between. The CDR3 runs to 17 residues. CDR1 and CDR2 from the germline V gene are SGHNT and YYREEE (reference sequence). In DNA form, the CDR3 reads TGTGCCAGCAGCTCCCCCCTCCCGGGGAGTTATAATTCACCCCTCCACTTT. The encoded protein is CASSSPLPGSYNSPLHF.

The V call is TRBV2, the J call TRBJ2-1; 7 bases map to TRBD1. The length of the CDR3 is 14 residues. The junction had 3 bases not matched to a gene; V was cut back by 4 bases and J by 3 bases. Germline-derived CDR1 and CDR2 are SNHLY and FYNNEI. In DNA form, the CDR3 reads TGTGCCAGCAGTGGGACAGGATACTACAATGAGCAGTTCTTC. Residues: CASSGTGYYNEQFF.

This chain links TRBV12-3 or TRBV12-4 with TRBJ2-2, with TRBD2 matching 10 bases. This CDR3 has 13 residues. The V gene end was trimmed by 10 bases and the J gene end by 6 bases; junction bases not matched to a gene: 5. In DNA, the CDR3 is TGTGCCACCCTAGCGGGAGTGGCCGGGGAGCTGTTTTTT. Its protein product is CATLAGVAGELFF.

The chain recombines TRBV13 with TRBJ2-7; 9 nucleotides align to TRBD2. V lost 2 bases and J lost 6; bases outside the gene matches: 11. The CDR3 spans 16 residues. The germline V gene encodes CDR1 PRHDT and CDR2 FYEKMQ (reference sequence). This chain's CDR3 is CASSLLGPGLASEQYF. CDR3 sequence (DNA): TGTGCCAGCAGCTTACTGGGACCGGGACTAGCATCCGAGCAGTACTTC.

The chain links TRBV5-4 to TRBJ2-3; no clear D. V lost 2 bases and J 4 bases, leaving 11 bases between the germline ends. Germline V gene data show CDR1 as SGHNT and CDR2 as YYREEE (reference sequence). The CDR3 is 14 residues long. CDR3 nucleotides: TGTGCCAGCAGCTTTCCAATAGGGTCAGATACGCAGTATTTT. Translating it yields CASSFPIGSDTQYF.

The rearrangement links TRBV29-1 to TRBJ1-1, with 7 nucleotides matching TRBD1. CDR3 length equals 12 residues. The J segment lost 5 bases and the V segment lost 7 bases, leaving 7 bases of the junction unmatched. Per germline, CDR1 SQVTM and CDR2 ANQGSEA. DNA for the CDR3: TGCAGCGGTACAGGGGTAGGAACTGAAGCTTTCTTT. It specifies CSGTGVGTEAFF.

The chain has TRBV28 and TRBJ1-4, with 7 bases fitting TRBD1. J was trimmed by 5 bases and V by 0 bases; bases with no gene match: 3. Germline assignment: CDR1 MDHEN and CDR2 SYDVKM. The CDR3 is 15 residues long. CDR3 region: CASSLWGQINEKLFF. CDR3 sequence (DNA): TGTGCCAGCAGTTTATGGGGACAGATCAATGAAAAACTGTTTTTT.

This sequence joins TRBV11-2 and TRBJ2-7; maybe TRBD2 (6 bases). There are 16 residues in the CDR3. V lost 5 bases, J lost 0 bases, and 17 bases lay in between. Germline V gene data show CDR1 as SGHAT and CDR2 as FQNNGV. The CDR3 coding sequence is TGTGCCAGCAGCCCCACCGCCGGGACTGGCTCCTACGAGCAGTACTTC. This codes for CASSPTAGTGSYEQYF.

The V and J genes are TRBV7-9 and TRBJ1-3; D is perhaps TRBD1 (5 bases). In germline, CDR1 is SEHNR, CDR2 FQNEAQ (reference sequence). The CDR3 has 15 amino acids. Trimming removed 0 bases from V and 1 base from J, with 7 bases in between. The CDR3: CASSLAGGSGNTIYF. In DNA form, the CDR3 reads TGTGCCAGCAGCTTAGCGGGGGGATCTGGAAACACCATATATTTT.

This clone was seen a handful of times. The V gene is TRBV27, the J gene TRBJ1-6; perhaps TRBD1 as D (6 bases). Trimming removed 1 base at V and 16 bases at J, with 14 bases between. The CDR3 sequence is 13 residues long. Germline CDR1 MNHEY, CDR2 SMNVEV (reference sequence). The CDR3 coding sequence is TGTGCCAGCAGTTTATATACAGGGCCGCCTCTCCACTTT. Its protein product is CASSLYTGPPLHF.

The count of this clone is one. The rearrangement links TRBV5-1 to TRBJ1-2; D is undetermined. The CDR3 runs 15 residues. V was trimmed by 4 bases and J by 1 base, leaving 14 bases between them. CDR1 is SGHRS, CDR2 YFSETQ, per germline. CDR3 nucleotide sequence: TGCGCCAGCAGCCCGGAGGTGGTTATTAACTATGGCTACACCTTC. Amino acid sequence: CASSPEVVINYGYTF. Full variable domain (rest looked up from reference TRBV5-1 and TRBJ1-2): KAGVTQTPRYLIKTRGQQVTLSCSPISGHRSVSWYQQTPGQGLQFLFEYFSETQRNKGNFPGRFSGRQFSNSRSEMNVSTLELGDSALYLCASSPEVVINYGYTFGSGTRLTVV.

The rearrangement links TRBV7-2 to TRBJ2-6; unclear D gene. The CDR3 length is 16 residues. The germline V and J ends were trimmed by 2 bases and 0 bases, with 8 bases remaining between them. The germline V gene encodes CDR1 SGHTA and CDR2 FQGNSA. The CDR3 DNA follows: TGTGCCAGCAGCTTAACCCTCGCCTCTGGGGCCAACGTCCTGACTTTC. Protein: CASSLTLASGANVLTF.

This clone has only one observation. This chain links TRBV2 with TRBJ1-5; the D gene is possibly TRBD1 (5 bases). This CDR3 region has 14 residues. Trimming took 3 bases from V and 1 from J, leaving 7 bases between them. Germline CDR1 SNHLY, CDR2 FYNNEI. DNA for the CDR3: TGTGCCAGCAGTGACGGGGGGAGCAATCAGCCCCAGCATTTT. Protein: CASSDGGSNQPQHF.

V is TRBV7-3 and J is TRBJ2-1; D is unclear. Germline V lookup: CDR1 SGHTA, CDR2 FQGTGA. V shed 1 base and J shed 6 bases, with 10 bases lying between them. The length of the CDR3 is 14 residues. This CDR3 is CASSLKGRVNEQFF. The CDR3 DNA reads TGTGCCAGCAGCTTAAAGGGTAGGGTCAATGAGCAGTTCTTC.

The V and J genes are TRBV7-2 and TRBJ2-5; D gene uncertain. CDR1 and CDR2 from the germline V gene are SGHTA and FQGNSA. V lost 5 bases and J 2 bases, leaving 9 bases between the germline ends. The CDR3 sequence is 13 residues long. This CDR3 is CASSPRFQETQYF. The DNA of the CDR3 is TGTGCCAGCAGCCCACGGTTTCAAGAGACCCAGTACTTC.

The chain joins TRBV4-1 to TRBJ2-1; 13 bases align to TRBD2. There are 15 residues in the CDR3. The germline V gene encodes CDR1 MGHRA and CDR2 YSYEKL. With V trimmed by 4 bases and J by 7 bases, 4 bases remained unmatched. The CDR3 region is CASSPGLAGKNEQFF. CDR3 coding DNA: TGCGCCAGCAGCCCGGGACTAGCGGGGAAAAATGAGCAGTTCTTC.

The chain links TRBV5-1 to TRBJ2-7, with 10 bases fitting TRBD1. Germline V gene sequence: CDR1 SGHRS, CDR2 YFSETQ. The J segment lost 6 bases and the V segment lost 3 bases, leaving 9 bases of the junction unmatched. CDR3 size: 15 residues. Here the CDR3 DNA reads TGCGCCAGCAGCTCTGGGACAGGGGAAGTGGTCGAGCAGTACTTC. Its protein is CASSSGTGEVVEQYF.

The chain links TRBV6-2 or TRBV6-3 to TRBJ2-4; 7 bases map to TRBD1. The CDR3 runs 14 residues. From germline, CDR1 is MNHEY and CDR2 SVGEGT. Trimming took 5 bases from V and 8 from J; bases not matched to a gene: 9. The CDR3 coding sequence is TGTGCCAGCAGTCGTCTGACAGGGTTGGACATTCAGTACTTC. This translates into CASSRLTGLDIQYF.